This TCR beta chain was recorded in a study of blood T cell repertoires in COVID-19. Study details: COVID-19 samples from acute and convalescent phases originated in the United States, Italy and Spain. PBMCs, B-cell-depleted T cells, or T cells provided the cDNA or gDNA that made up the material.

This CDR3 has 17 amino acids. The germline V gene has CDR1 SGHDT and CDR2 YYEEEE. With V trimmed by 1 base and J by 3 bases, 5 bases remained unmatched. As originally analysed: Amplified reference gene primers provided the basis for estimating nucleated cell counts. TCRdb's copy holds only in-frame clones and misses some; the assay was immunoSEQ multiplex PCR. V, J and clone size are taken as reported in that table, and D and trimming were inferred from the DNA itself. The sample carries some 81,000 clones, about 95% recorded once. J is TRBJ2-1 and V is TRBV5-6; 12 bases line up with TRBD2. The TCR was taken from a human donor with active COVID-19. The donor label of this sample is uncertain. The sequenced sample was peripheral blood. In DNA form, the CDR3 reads TGTGCCAGCAGCTTGAGGACTAGCGGGGCCCTCTACAATGAGCAGTTCTTC. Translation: CASSLRTSGALYNEQFF. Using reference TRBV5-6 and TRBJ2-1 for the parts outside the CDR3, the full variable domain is DAGVTQSPTHLIKTRGQQVTLRCSPKSGHDTVSWYQQALGQGPQFIFQYYEEEERQRGNFPDRFSGHQFPNYSSELNVNALLLGDSALYLCASSLRTSGALYNEQFFGPGTRLTVL.